A single sample gave rise to the 19 T cell receptor beta chains below, sequenced in a study of T-cell reconstitution after alpha-beta-depleted transplantation in children (dated by TCRdb to 2016 to 2017). What this sample's treatment or condition label stands for: allogeneic hematopoietic cell transplantation with graft depleted of TCRalphabeta T cells and CD19 B cells. Libraries came from PCR. Instrument used: Illumina HiSeq 2500. TCR library preparation used molecular barcoding, with unique molecular identifiers applied to normalize quantification of the TCRbeta repertoire. TCRdb trimmed public reads at Q25 via fastp, called clones via MiXCR and kept in-frame beta chains. Each CDR3 protein appears once, grouped with its most common genes and DNA. The sample data list under 400,000 distinct CDR3 sequences, and approximately 23% of these were observed just once. In total, the top ten clones hold roughly 9.7% of the sample.

Material: PBMCs, mostly from graft donor cells, obtained 180 days after TCRalphabeta/CD19-depleted stem cell transplant. Receptors originate from a male patient aged 5 to 17 who had a stem cell transplant for acute lymphoblastic leukemia, so the T cells may come from the graft donor.

This clonotype has more than one count but fewer than ten. The V and J genes are TRBV20-1 and TRBJ2-1; 9 bases are shared with TRBD2. The CDR3 loop spans 14 amino acids. J gave up 9 bases and V 1 base, and 7 bases lay outside the gene matches. The germline gives CDR1 DFQATT, CDR2 SNEGSKA (reference sequence). The CDR3 region has the DNA TGCAGTGCTAGAGCAAAGCGGGAGGTCGCTGAGCAGTTCTTC. Residues: CSARAKREVAEQFF.

The table lists this clonotype with a few counts. The chain is built from TRBV6-2 or TRBV6-3 and TRBJ2-7, with TRBD2 identical over 11 bases. V shed 6 bases, J shed 0 bases, and the junction held 4 bases outside the gene matches. This CDR3 has 15 amino acids. Germline V gene data show CDR1 as MNHEY and CDR2 as SVGEGT. CDR3 loop: CASSGLAGFSYEQYF. The CDR3 DNA is TGTGCCAGCAGCGGACTAGCGGGCTTCTCCTACGAGCAGTACTTC.

This clonotype came up a few times. This chain links TRBV9 with TRBJ2-1; D perhaps matches TRBD2 (6 bases). CDR1 is SGDLS and CDR2 is YYNGEE in the germline V gene. CDR3 length equals 17 residues. V was trimmed by 4 bases and J by 4 bases, leaving 21 bases between them. CDR3 protein: CASSPLRDSALYNEQFF. CDR3 DNA sequence: TGTGCCAGCAGCCCCCTTCGGGACTCCGCTCTTTACAATGAGCAGTTCTTC. The full variable domain, with the rest looked up from reference TRBV9 and TRBJ2-1, is DSGVTQTPKHLITATGQRVTLRCSPRSGDLSVYWYQQSLDQGLQFLIQYYNGEERAKGNILERFSAQQFPDLHSELNLSSLELGDSALYFCASSPLRDSALYNEQFFGPGTRLTVL.

This clonotype has just a few counts. The chain has TRBV6-2 or TRBV6-3 and TRBJ2-7, with 12 bases lining up with TRBD2. Unmatched junction bases numbered 11, after V lost 7 bases and J lost 4 bases. CDR1 is MNHEY and CDR2 is SVGEGT in the germline V gene. This CDR3 has 16 amino acids. The CDR3 region is CASTPAGLAGGYEQYF. As DNA, the CDR3 is TGTGCCAGCACCCCAGCGGGGCTAGCGGGAGGGTACGAGCAGTACTTC.

The chain combines TRBV6-2 or TRBV6-3 with TRBJ2-7, with a weak D call TRBD2 (6 bases). CDR3 length: 13 amino acids. Trimming stripped 8 bases from V and 1 base from J, with 12 bases between. Germline lookup yields CDR1 MNHEY and CDR2 SVGEGT. The CDR3 bases are TGTGCCAGCGAATTCCGGGAGTCCTACGAGCAGTACTTC. Its protein is CASEFRESYEQYF.

The chain uses TRBV20-1 and TRBJ2-1; possibly TRBD2 for D (7 bases). This CDR3 has 16 residues. CDR1 and CDR2 (germline): DFQATT, SNEGSKA (reference sequence). Trimming removed 3 bases from V and 3 bases from J, with 18 bases in between. The CDR3 here is CSARVKAGQNYNEQFF. CDR3 nucleotide sequence: TGCAGTGCTAGGGTTAAAGCGGGACAAAACTACAATGAGCAGTTCTTC.

The chain uses TRBV5-1 and TRBJ1-2; weak D call: TRBD1 (5 bases). V was clipped by 4 bases and J by 0 bases, with 16 bases between them. CDR3 length: 16 amino acids. Per the germline V gene, CDR1 is SGHRS and CDR2 is YFSETQ. For the CDR3, the DNA is TGCGCCAGCAGCGCAGAAGGGGCGCCGACTAACTATGGCTACACCTTC. Protein: CASSAEGAPTNYGYTF.

This sequence joins TRBV5-1 and TRBJ1-1, with 10 bases that match TRBD1. The J segment lost 5 bases and the V segment lost 0 bases, leaving 4 bases of the junction unmatched. CDR3 length: 15 residues. From germline, CDR1 is SGHRS and CDR2 YFSETQ. Written as DNA, the CDR3 is TGCGCCAGCAGCTTGGGACAGGGGGCGAGGACTGAAGCTTTCTTT. The encoded protein is CASSLGQGARTEAFF. The entire variable domain, with the rest obtained from reference TRBV5-1 and TRBJ1-1, is as follows: KAGVTQTPRYLIKTRGQQVTLSCSPISGHRSVSWYQQTPGQGLQFLFEYFSETQRNKGNFPGRFSGRQFSNSRSEMNVSTLELGDSALYLCASSLGQGARTEAFFGQGTRLTVV.

The V gene is TRBV15, the J gene TRBJ2-7; TRBD2 agrees at 7 bases. The CDR3 extends over 15 amino acids. Germline-derived CDR1 and CDR2 are LNHNV and YYDKDF (reference sequence). V gave up 6 bases and J gave up 1 base; unmatched junction bases: 9. This CDR3 reads CATSSGREASYEQYF. DNA of the CDR3: TGTGCCACCAGTTCAGGACGGGAGGCTTCCTACGAGCAGTACTTC.

The chain carries TRBV5-1 and TRBJ2-3; D is undetermined. The CDR3 loop spans 13 amino acids. The germline gives CDR1 SGHRS, CDR2 YFSETQ. Trimming took 2 bases from V and 3 from J, leaving 7 bases between them. The CDR3, as DNA: TGCGCCAGCAGCTTTCCAGAGACAGATACGCAGTATTTT. Its protein is CASSFPETDTQYF.

V gene TRBV11-1 combines with J gene TRBJ2-1, with 7 positions matching TRBD2. V shed 1 base, J shed 0 bases, and the junction held 9 bases outside the gene matches. CDR1 is SGHAT, CDR2 FQDESV, per germline (reference sequence). The CDR3 covers 18 residues. CDR3 bases: TGTGCCAGCAGCTTAGATGGGCGGGAGTTCCGCTCCTACAATGAGCAGTTCTTC. Its protein product is CASSLDGREFRSYNEQFF.

The chain joins TRBV7-9 to TRBJ2-3, with TRBD2 matching over 10 bases. The CDR3 sequence is 14 residues long. In germline, CDR1 is SEHNR, CDR2 FQNEAQ (reference sequence). The junction had 8 bases not matched to a gene; V was cut back by 8 bases and J by 6 bases. As DNA, the CDR3 is TGTGCCAGCGGCCCAGCGGGAGGGGAGGATACGCAGTATTTT. This encodes CASGPAGGEDTQYF.

The gene calls are TRBV10-3 and TRBJ2-7; TRBD2 matches 12 bases. The germline V gene has CDR1 ENHRY and CDR2 SYGVKD. After removal of 4 bases from V and 4 bases from J, the junction contained 8 bases not matched to a gene. The CDR3 has 16 amino acids. CDR3 amino acids: CAISGIRLAGAYEQYF. The CDR3 nucleotides read TGTGCCATCAGTGGGATCCGACTAGCGGGAGCGTACGAGCAGTACTTC.

This clonotype was counted a few times. The V and J genes are TRBV15 and TRBJ1-4; D remains ambiguous. Looked up from germline, CDR1 is LNHNV and CDR2 is YYDKDF (reference sequence). The V and J ends lost 9 bases and 0 bases respectively, with 8 bases between them. This CDR3 contains 13 residues. Written as DNA, the CDR3 is TGTGCCACATCCTTAGCAACTAATGAAAAACTGTTTTTT. Amino acid sequence: CATSLATNEKLFF.

V and J are TRBV12-3 or TRBV12-4 and TRBJ2-2, with 12 positions matching TRBD2. This CDR3 contains 15 residues. V was pared by 3 bases and J by 9 bases, with 5 bases of the junction left unmatched. Written as DNA, the CDR3 is TGTGCCAGCAGTTTTGCTAGCGGGAGGGCCCGGGAGCTGTTTTTT. Its protein product is CASSFASGRARELFF.

This clonotype was picked up a small number of times. CDR3 protein: CSARVLAGVYGETQYF. CDR3 bases: TGCAGTGCTAGGGTACTAGCGGGAGTTTATGGGGAGACCCAGTACTTC. The chain carries TRBV20-1 and TRBJ2-5; 11 bases fit TRBD2. The CDR3 spans 16 residues. The V segment lost 3 bases and the J segment 5 bases; nucleotides outside the gene matches: 11. The germline gives CDR1 DFQATT, CDR2 SNEGSKA (reference sequence).

The sample holds a few counts of this clonotype. This chain uses TRBV18 with TRBJ1-1; D uncertain. The CDR3 totals 17 residues. The germline V gene has CDR1 KGHSH and CDR2 LQKENI. The V and J ends lost 4 bases and 1 base respectively, with 19 bases between them. CDR3 in amino acids: CASSLDYGSSPNTEAFF. The CDR3 nucleotides read TGTGCCAGCTCACTGGATTACGGGTCGAGCCCGAACACTGAAGCTTTCTTT.

This clonotype was counted once. The CDR3 DNA is TGTGCCAGCAGTTTTGGGGCCTCTGGGGCCAACGTCCTGACTTTC. Protein: CASSFGASGANVLTF. The J gene is TRBJ2-6, the V gene TRBV28; D perhaps matches TRBD1 (5 bases). The CDR3 extends over 15 amino acids. The V end lost 3 bases, the J end lost 0 bases, and 6 bases lay between the germline ends. Germline-derived CDR1 and CDR2 are MDHEN and SYDVKM. The full variable domain, rest sourced from reference TRBV28 and TRBJ2-6, is DVKVTQSSRYLVKRTGEKVFLECVQDMDHENMFWYRQDPGLGLRLIYFSYDVKMKEKGDIPEGYSVSREKKERFSLILESASTNQTSMYLCASSFGASGANVLTFGAGSRLTVL.

The rearrangement joins TRBV30 to TRBJ2-1; tentatively, D is TRBD1 or TRBD2 (5 bases each). Trimming took off 5 bases at V and 10 bases at J, with 6 bases between the two ends. Germline lookup yields CDR1 GTSNPN and CDR2 SVGIG (reference sequence). This CDR3 is built from 9 residues. The CDR3 DNA reads as TGTGCCTGGGGGGACGAGCAGTTCTTC. This sequence encodes CAWGDEQFF.